These T cell receptor beta chains were read from a single sample in a study of T cell responses to AZD1222 COVID-19 vaccine. Produced via immunoSEQ multiplex PCR; TCRdb's table is partial and in-frame only. In the table there are around 160,000 clones, approximately 94% of which are singletons. This sample comprised peripheral blood, obtained on day 0 of AZD1222 vaccination. These receptors were collected from an adult in good health. Both conserved end residues are part of each CDR3.

TRBJ1-4 | TRBV9 | CASRAGTGNEKLFF
TRBJ2-3 | TRBV10-3 | CAISLGSGSDTQYF
TRBJ1-3 | TRBV3-1/TRBV3-2 | CASSQGHRSGNTIYF
TRBJ2-2 | TRBV25-1 | CASSGQANTGELFF
TRBJ1-1 | TRBV7-9 | CASSTQGQIMNTEAFF
TRBJ1-1 | TRBV29-1 | CSAGAGGMNTEAFF
TRBJ1-2 | TRBV30 | CAWVGQENYGYTF
TRBJ1-1 | TRBV6-5 | CASSYSGRNTEAFF
TRBJ1-2 | TRBV7-2 | CASSLGTGPNYGYTF
TRBJ1-1 | TRBV10-3 | CAISAVTGRVNTEAFF
TRBJ2-7 | TRBV13 | CASSGRGYEQYF
TRBJ2-3 | TRBV19 | CASSIDPGHGDYTQYF
TRBJ1-5 | TRBV7-2 | CASSFWGNQPQHF
TRBJ1-1 | TRBV6-5 | CASSYRTGDTEAFF
TRBJ1-4 | TRBV9 | CASTPGTGSIEGEKLFF
TRBJ1-4 | TRBV18 | CASSPNGQANGKLFF
TRBJ2-1 | TRBV11-1 | CASSKSEHEQFF
TRBJ2-5 | TRBV7-8 | CASSSGRETQYF
TRBJ1-6 | TRBV7-9 | CASSFKDRVSPLHF
TRBJ2-1 | TRBV18 | CASSPRQGAYNEQFF
TRBJ2-1 | TRBV3-1/TRBV3-2 | CASSRAGAAYNEQFF
TRBJ2-7 | TRBV5-6 | CASSFGTGLGRGQYF
TRBJ1-1 | TRBV7-3 | CASSQSGQGLTEAFF
TRBJ1-2 | TRBV3-1/TRBV3-2 | CASSRGTGGLDYGYTF
TRBJ2-1 | TRBV2 | CASVGRSGGPYNEQFF
TRBJ1-2 | TRBV2 | CASSEIGINYGYTF
TRBJ1-2 | TRBV9 | CASSVEVGRERGYTF
TRBJ1-1 | TRBV9 | CASSVAATPGTEAFF
TRBJ1-1 | TRBV3-1/TRBV3-2 | CAASGANTEAFF
TRBJ1-1 | TRBV12-3/TRBV12-4 | CASMQGYGEAFF
TRBJ1-2 | TRBV2 | CASSEARGAYGYTF
TRBJ2-1 | TRBV7-2 | CASSLVKNEQFF
TRBJ1-4 | TRBV29-1 | CSVRQGNGQIEKLFF
TRBJ1-2 | TRBV29-1 | CSVSGLWGYTF
TRBJ1-5 | TRBV7-6 | CASSSTTGARGNQPQHF
TRBJ1-5 | TRBV19 | CAGSPTGGSNQPQHF
TRBJ1-4 | TRBV5-5 | CASSKGTVPNEKLFF
TRBJ2-1 | TRBV7-3 | CASSPITPGLAGGNNEQFF
TRBJ1-2 | TRBV6-2/TRBV6-3 | CASSYPRGATYGYTF
TRBJ1-2 | TRBV19 | CASSTLGTPSENYGYTF